This T cell receptor beta chain came from a study of T cells in Graves' hyperthyroidism and ophthalmopathy. Amplification of TCR beta CDR3 regions was performed using RNA transcripts as template. An initial round of RT-PCR targeting the TCR CDR3 relied on the HTBI primer set. One entry per CDR3 protein, called by TCRdb with MiXCR from the multiplex PCR reads. The table has approximately 640,000 distinct CDR3 sequences, roughly 15% seen once. The CDR3 runs to 14 residues. Trimming pared 6 bases from V and 11 bases from J, leaving 17 bases between. The chain joins TRBV12-3 or TRBV12-4 to TRBJ1-6; possibly TRBD1 for D (5 bases). The sample was blood. The receptor was isolated from a woman in her 30s with Graves' hyperthyroidism. The CDR3 DNA follows: TGTGCCAGCAGCCCGGCAGGGTATTCCCCACCCCTCCACTTT. Protein: CASSPAGYSPPLHF.